This T cell receptor beta chain was sequenced for a study of regulatory T cells in long-lasting Graves disease (dated by TCRdb to the early 2020s). Describing the broader study: Persistent Graves' disease was defined as antithyroid drug treatment for over 5 years with persistently positive TSH receptor autoantibodies. Patients with persistent Graves' disease were compared with patients with newly diagnosed Graves' disease using TCR sequencing and RNA sequencing of peripheral blood. The study was conducted in China and was registered as a clinical trial. A total of roughly 35 samples underwent TCR sequencing: about 13 from persistent and around 20 from newly diagnosed Graves' disease patients. Persistent Graves' disease patients in the clinical cohort had taken antithyroid drugs for around 10 years on average. Overall results and qualifications from the work: Because the primary lesion, thyroid tissue, could not be accessed, the study looked at peripheral blood alone. Sequencing and analysis were limited to the TCR beta chain. Persistent disease showed preferential use of TRBV28, TRBJ1-2 and TRBJ2-5, whereas newly diagnosed disease favored TRBV20-1 and TRBJ2-1. As a limitation, the authors acknowledged that the small sample size may reduce accuracy. Compared with newly diagnosed patients, patients with persistent Graves' disease had lower TCR Shannon entropy and fewer highly expanded clones, which suggests clonal expansion. Persistent patients shared more public clonotypes among themselves (around 2,700) than newly diagnosed patients did (approximately 900).

Libraries were made using multiplex PCR. Sequencing was performed on an Illumina HiSeq 4000. To build TCR beta libraries, CDR3 regions were amplified by Arm-PCR using iRepertoire HTBI primers. PCR products were gel purified before sequencing. As for the authors' bioinformatics: Across samples, 60 to 70 TRBV and 15 or so TRBJ segments were identified and used for gene usage analysis of CDR3 amino acid clonotypes. Filtered high-quality paired reads were merged into contigs using COPE and FqMerger. BLAST was used to align contigs to IMGT TRBV, TRBD and TRBJ reference genes, and CDR3 was defined according to IMGT. Any clonotype with a frequency above 0.1% was counted as a highly expanded clone. Shannon entropy was used to measure repertoire diversity, and the Gini coefficient was used to measure V-J evenness. Public clonotypes were defined as clonotypes shared by more than one individual. TCRdb passed the public sequencing reads through fastp at Q25 and MiXCR, retaining productive beta sequences. Every distinct CDR3 protein forms one entry, paired with its most common genes and DNA. None of the V and J calls come from the authors' own analysis; TCRdb made them. Present in this sample are about 290,000 distinct CDR3 sequences, around 21% of which were seen just once. The leading ten clones occupy 45% to 70% of the sample.

Turning to this clonotype: Its antigen target is currently unknown. Relative to the germline gene, one junction end is altered; a read error may explain this.

According to the study, the label for this sample's time point signals: persistent/refractory GD, antithyroid drugs over 5 years with positive TRAb. RNA was extracted from PBMCs in TRIzol for both TCR sequencing and RNA sequencing. The diagnosis of Graves' disease was made according to American Thyroid Association guidelines. Patients for the study were recruited at an endocrinology department in Xi'an, China. Each patient gave approximately 9 milliliters of peripheral blood, collected in an EDTA anticoagulant tube. Ficoll Paque Plus density gradient separation was used to isolate PBMCs, and no further T cell sorting was done. An Agilent 2100 Bioanalyzer and agarose gel were used to check RNA quality, while a NanoDrop 2000 measured RNA concentration. The germline V gene supplies CDR1 SGHRS and CDR2 YFSETQ. The CDR3 numbers 13 residues from cysteine through phenylalanine. Of the read, only the CDR3 DNA is kept; its 39 bases are in frame from base 1.

This sequence uses TRBV5-1 and TRBJ2-7; 7 of the junction bases match TRBD1. The TCR originated in a female donor with Graves disease. This material consisted of peripheral blood mononuclear cells (PBMCs), taken when the disease was refractory, from a patient treated with antithyroid drugs. The bases read TGCGCCAGCAGCACCCTGGGGACAGACGAGCGGTACTTC. Translated, it reads CASSTLGTDERYF.